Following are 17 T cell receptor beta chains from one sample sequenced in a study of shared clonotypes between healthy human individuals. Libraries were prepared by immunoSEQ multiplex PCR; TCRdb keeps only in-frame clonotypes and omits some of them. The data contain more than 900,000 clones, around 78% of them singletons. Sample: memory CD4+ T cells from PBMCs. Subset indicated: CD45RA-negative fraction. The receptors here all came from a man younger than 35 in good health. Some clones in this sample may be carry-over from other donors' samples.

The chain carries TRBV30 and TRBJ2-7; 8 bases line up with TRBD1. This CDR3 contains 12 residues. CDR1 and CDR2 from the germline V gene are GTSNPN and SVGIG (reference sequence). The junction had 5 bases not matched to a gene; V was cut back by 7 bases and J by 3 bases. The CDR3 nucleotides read TGTGCCTCTCAGGACAGGGTCTACGAGCAGTACTTC. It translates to CASQDRVYEQYF.

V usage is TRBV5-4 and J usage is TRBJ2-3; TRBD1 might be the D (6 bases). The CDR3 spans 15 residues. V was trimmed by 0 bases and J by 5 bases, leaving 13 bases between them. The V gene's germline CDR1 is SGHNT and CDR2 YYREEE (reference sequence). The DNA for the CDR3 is TGTGCCAGCAGCTTGGGGACAGCCTGGGGAGATACGCAGTATTTT. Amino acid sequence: CASSLGTAWGDTQYF.

CDR3: CASSPVSGVGETQYF. In DNA, the CDR3 is TGTGCCAGCTCACCAGTGAGCGGGGTTGGGGAGACCCAGTACTTC. The chain has TRBV18 and TRBJ2-5; 7 bases are shared with TRBD2. V lost 2 bases to trimming and J lost 5 bases; unmatched junction nucleotides: 8. The CDR3 spans 15 residues. Germline V gene data show CDR1 as KGHSH and CDR2 as LQKENI.

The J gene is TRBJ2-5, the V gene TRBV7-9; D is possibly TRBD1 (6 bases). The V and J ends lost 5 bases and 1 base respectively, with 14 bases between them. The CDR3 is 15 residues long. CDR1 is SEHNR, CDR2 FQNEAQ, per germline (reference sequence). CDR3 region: CASSRINRVQETQYF. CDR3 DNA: TGTGCCAGCAGCCGAATCAACAGGGTCCAAGAGACCCAGTACTTC.

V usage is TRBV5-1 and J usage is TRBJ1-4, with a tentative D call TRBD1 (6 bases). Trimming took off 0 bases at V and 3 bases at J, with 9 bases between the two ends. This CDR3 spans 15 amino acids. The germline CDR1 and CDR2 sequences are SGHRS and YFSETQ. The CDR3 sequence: CASSLGQAANEKLFF. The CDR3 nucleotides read TGCGCCAGCAGCTTGGGACAGGCGGCTAATGAAAAACTGTTTTTT.

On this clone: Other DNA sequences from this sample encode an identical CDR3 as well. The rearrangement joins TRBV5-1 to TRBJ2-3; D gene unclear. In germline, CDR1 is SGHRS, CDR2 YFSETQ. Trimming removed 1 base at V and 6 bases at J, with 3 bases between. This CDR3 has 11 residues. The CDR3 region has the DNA TGCGCCAGCAGCTTGAGCGATACGCAGTATTTT. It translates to CASSLSDTQYF.

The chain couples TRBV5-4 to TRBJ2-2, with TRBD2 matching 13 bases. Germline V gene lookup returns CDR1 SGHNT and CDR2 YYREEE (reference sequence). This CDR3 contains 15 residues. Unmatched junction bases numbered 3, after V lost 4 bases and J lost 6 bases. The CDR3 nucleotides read TGTGCCAGCAGCCGCGGACTAGCGGGAGCCGGGGAGCTGTTTTTT. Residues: CASSRGLAGAGELFF.

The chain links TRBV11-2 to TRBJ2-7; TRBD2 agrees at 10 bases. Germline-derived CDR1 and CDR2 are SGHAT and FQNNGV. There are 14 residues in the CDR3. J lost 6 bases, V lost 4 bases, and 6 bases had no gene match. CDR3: CASSSSGRASEQYF. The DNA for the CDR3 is TGTGCCAGCAGCTCGAGCGGGAGGGCCTCCGAGCAGTACTTC.

The CDR3 loop reads CASSPPSAAGAGTGELFF. The CDR3 bases are TGTGCCAGCTCACCACCAAGTGCGGCCGGAGCGGGCACCGGGGAGCTGTTTTTT. This chain links TRBV18 with TRBJ2-2, with a weak D call TRBD2 (6 bases). The CDR3 totals 18 residues. Germline loops: CDR1 KGHSH, CDR2 LQKENI. V was pared by 0 bases and J by 4 bases, with 18 bases between.

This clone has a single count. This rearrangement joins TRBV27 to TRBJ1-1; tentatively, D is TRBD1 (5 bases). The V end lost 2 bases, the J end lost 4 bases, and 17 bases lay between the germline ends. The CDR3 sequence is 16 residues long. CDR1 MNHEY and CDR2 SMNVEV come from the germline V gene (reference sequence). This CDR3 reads CASSLEGQGVTTEAFF. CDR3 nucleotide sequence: TGTGCCAGCAGTTTAGAGGGCCAGGGAGTAACCACTGAAGCTTTCTTT.

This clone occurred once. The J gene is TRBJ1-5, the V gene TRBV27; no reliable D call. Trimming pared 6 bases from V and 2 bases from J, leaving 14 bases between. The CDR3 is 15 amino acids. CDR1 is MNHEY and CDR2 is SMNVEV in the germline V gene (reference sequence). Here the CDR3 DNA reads TGTGCCAGCAGCCCGGACGTCGGAGGCAATCAGCCCCAGCATTTT. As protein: CASSPDVGGNQPQHF.

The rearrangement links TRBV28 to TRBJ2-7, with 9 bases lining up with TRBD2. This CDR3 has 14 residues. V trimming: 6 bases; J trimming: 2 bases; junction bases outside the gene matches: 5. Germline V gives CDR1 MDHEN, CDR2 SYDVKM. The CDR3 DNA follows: TGTGCCAGCAGGGGACTAGCCGAAGCCTACGAGCAGTACTTC. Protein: CASRGLAEAYEQYF.

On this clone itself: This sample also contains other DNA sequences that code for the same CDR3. CDR3 bases: TGTGCCAGCAGTTACTCGGATACGCAGTATTTT. Encoded protein: CASSYSDTQYF. The gene calls are TRBV6-5 and TRBJ2-3; D unclear. V shed 0 bases and J shed 6 bases, with 1 base lying between them. Germline V gene lookup returns CDR1 MNHEY and CDR2 SVGAGI. The CDR3 is 11 amino acids.

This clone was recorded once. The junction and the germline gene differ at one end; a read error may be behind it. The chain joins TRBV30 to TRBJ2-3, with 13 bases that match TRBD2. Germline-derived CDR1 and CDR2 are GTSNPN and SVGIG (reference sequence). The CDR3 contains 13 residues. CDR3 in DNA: TGTGCCTGGAGTGAATGGACTAGCGGGAGTCACCGATTT. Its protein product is CAWSEWTSGSHRF.

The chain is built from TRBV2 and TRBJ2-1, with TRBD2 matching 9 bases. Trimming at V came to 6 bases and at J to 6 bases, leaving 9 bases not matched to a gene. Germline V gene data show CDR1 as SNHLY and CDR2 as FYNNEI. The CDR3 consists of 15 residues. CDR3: CASSLGPSGINEQFF. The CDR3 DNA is TGTGCCAGCAGCCTTGGGCCTAGCGGGATCAATGAGCAGTTCTTC.

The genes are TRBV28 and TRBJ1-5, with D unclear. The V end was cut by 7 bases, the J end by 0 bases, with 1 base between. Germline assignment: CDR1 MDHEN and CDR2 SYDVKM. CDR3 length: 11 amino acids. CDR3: CASNSNQPQHF. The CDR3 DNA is TGTGCCAGCAATAGCAATCAGCCCCAGCATTTT.

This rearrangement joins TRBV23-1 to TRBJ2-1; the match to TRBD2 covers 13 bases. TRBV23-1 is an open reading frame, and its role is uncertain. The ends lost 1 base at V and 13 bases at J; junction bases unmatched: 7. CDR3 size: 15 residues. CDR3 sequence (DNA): TGCGCCAGCAGTCAATTCAGGGGACTAGCGGGATTTCAGTTCTTC. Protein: CASSQFRGLAGFQFF.